The source of this TCR beta chain is a study of CD8+CD57+ T cells in acquired aplastic anemia. Across the whole study: Sorted CD4+ and CD8+ cells yielded around 3.3 ug of DNA on average. Whole-study findings and limits: In common between the patients and the controls were around 29 CD8+ CDR3 sequences.

Researchers used genomic DNA as the template to profile TCR beta VDJ and CDR3. MiXCR was run by TCRdb on the reads, yielding one entry per CDR3 protein. The sample consists of about 220,000 distinct CDR3 sequences, approximately 45% of them appearing once. As concerns this clonotype: Its antigen is as yet unknown.

The V gene lost 3 bases and the J gene lost 2 bases, with 17 bases spanning the gap. Looked up from germline, CDR1 is MGHDK and CDR2 is SYGVNS. The CDR3 is 16 amino acids. Sequencing involved patients with CD8+CD57+ cell expansion previously shown by flow cytometry. No therapy was given to patients before blood sampling. The V and J genes are TRBV25-1 and TRBJ2-7; a weak D match, TRBD1 (8 bases). The origin of this receptor is a human donor with aplastic anemia. The sample taken for sequencing was sorted CD4+, CD8+, or CD8+CD57+ T cells (not recorded which) from PBMCs. The CDR3 protein is CASSEAHRGGPYEQYF. In nucleotides, the CDR3 is TGTGCCAGCAGTGAGGCTCACAGGGGGGGTCCCTACGAGCAGTACTTC.